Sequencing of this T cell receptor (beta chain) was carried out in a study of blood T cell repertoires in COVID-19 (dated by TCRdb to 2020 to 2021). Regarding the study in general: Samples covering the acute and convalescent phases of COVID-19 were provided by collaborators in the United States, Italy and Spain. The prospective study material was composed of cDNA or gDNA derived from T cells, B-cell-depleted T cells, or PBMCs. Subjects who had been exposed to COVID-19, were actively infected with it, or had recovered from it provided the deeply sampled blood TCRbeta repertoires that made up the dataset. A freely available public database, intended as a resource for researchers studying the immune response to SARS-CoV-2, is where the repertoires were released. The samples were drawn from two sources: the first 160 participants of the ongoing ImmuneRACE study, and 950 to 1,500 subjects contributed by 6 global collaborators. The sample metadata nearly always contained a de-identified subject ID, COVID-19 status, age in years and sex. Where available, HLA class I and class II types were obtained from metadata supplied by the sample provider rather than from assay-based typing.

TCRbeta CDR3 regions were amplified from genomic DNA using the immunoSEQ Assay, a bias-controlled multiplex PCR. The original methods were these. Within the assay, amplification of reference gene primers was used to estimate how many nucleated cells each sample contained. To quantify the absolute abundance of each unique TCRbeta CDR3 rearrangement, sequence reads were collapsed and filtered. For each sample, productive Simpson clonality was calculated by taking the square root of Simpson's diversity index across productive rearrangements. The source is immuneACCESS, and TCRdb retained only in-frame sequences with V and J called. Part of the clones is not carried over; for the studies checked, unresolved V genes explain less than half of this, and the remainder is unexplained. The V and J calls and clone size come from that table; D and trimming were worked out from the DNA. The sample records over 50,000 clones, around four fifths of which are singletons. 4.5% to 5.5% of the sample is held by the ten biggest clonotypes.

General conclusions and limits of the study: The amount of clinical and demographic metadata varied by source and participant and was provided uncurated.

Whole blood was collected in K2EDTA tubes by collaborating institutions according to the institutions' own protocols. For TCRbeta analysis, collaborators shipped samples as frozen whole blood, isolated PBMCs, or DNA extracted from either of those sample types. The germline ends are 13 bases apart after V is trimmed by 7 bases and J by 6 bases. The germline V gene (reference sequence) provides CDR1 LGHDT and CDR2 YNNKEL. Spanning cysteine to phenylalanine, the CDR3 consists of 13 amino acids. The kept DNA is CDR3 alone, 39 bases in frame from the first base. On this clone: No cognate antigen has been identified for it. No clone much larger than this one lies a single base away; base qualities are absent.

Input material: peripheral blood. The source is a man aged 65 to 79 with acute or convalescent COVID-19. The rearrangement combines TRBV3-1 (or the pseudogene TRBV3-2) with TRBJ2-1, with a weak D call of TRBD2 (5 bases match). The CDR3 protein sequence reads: CASIAREGNEQFF. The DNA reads TGTGCCAGCATCGCTAGAGAGGGCAATGAGCAGTTCTTC.